The 20 T cell receptor beta chains given below trace back to one sample, sequenced in a study of breast tumors, draining lymph nodes, adjacent tissues. TCRdb re-derived calls from the multiplex PCR reads in MiXCR, one entry per CDR3 protein. Of 150,000 to 200,000 distinct CDR3 sequences in the sample, roughly a third were seen once. Samples came from axillary lymph nodes draining the breast cancer. Sequenced input: axillary lymph node tissue. These receptors originate from a female donor with breast cancer. Some clones in this sample may be carry-over from other donors' samples.

On this clonotype itself: This CDR3 is missing its conserved last phenylalanine or tryptophan, likely due to a read error. The DNA is omitted, as the CDR3 cannot be located on it reliably, and the CDR3 follows TCRdb's listing. This chain joins TRBV7-9 and TRBJ2-5; the D call of TRBD1 is as the table states it, not checked on the DNA. The CDR3 spans 17 amino acids, including both terminal residues. Germline V lookup: CDR1 SEHNR, CDR2 FQNEAQ (reference sequence). CDR3 sequence reads: CASSLGAGGHYGYTFGS.

The V gene is TRBV5-6, the J gene TRBJ2-5; the match to TRBD1 covers 9 bases. Germline V gene data show CDR1 as SGHDT and CDR2 as YYEEEE. J lost 5 bases, V lost 0 bases, and 8 bases had no gene match. This CDR3 comprises 16 residues. DNA of the CDR3: TGTGCCAGCAGCTTGGCAGGACAGGGGATATGTGAGACCCAGTACTTC. This codes for CASSLAGQGICETQYF.

This clonotype was seen ten or more times. The CDR3 DNA is TGTGTCTCATCCGCAGGGCCCCAAGAGACCCAGTACTTC. This sequence encodes CVSSAGPQETQYF. The chain couples TRBV12-3 or TRBV12-4 to TRBJ2-5; D possibly corresponds to TRBD1 (5 bases). CDR3 length: 13 residues.

This clonotype was observed many times. J is TRBJ2-7 and V is TRBV5-1; TRBD2 matches 12 bases. J gave up 1 base and V 1 base, and 3 bases lay outside the gene matches. CDR3 length: 16 residues. Germline V CDR1 and CDR2: SGHRS, YFSETQ. DNA for the CDR3: TGCGCCAGCAGCTTGCTAGCGGGGGGGGGTTCCTACGAGCAGTACTTC. Translated, it gives CASSLLAGGGSYEQYF.

This clonotype was counted many times. The chain is built from TRBV7-9 and TRBJ1-3; no firm D call. The CDR3 has 12 residues. The germline gives CDR1 SEHNR, CDR2 FQNEAQ (reference sequence). The V end was cut by 5 bases, the J end by 0 bases, with 2 bases between. CDR3 coding DNA: TGTGCCAGCAGCGGCTCTGGAAACACCATATATTTT. As protein: CASSGSGNTIYF.

This clonotype was observed many times. CDR3: CASSQQGATYEQYF. In DNA, the CDR3 is TGCGCCAGCAGTCAACAGGGGGCAACCTACGAGCAGTACTTC. This chain links TRBV4-1 with TRBJ2-7; TRBD1 aligns across 9 bases. The CDR3 extends over 14 amino acids. Germline V CDR1 and CDR2: MGHRA, YSYEKL. Trimming removed 6 bases from V and 2 bases from J; junction bases left unmatched: 5.

Worth noting for this clonotype: A read error may explain this, as a much larger clone is one base away. The chain links TRBV19 to TRBJ1-2, with 9 bases matching TRBD1. This CDR3 comprises 16 residues. The ends lost 11 bases at V and 3 bases at J; junction bases unmatched: 16. Germline CDR1 is LNHDA and CDR2 is SQIVND (reference sequence). The CDR3 DNA follows: TGTGCCGCCTGGGGAGCCGGGACAGGGAGTCACTATGGCTACACCTTC. Its protein is CAAWGAGTGSHYGYTF.

The sample holds many counts of this clonotype. DNA of the CDR3: TGTGCCAGCAGGCGTTCAGATACGCAGTATTTT. It translates to CASRRSDTQYF. V gene TRBV6-1 combines with J gene TRBJ2-3; D is unresolved. Germline V gene sequence: CDR1 MNHNS, CDR2 SASEGT. The V end was cut by 6 bases, the J end by 4 bases, with 5 bases between. This CDR3 is built from 11 residues.

This clonotype was observed at least ten times. The gene calls are TRBV6-5 and TRBJ1-4, with a possible D match to TRBD1 (5 bases). Germline CDR1 is MNHEY and CDR2 is SVGAGI. There are 17 residues in the CDR3. V dropped 5 bases and J dropped 8 bases, with 24 bases sitting between them. The CDR3 bases are TGTGCCAGCAGTACTAACCGGGGCCTCGCGGCTGGCGAAAAACTGTTTTTT. Its translation: CASSTNRGLAAGEKLFF.

The rearrangement links TRBV20-1 to TRBJ2-5; 11 nucleotides line up with TRBD1. The ends lost 5 bases at V and 5 bases at J; junction bases unmatched: 13. CDR1 and CDR2 (germline): DFQATT, SNEGSKA (reference sequence). The length of the CDR3 is 16 residues. For the CDR3, the DNA is TGCAGTGCTGGACAGGGGGCAGGGGGGCTTTGGGAGACCCAGTACTTC. It specifies CSAGQGAGGLWETQYF.

Worth noting for this clonotype: A much more abundant neighbour one base away suggests this may be a read error. V and J are TRBV6-6 and TRBJ1-3; D unresolved. The CDR3 loop spans 12 amino acids. The germline V gene has CDR1 MNHNY and CDR2 SVGAGI (reference sequence). This CDR3 reads CASGYPPDTIYF. The DNA of the CDR3 is TGTGCCAGCGGTTACCCCCCTGACACCATATATTTT.

This clonotype was seen only a few times. The gene calls are TRBV9 and TRBJ2-5; 9 nucleotides align to TRBD2. The CDR3 is 19 amino acids. V was pared by 1 base and J by 1 base, with 14 bases of the junction left unmatched. The germline V gene encodes CDR1 SGDLS and CDR2 YYNGEE. The CDR3 nucleotides are TGTGCCAGCAGCGTAAATCAAGGTAGCGGGAGAGTGCCCCAAGAGACCCAGTACTTC. Translation gives CASSVNQGSGRVPQETQYF.

CDR3 DNA: TGTGCCAGCAGCTTAGGGACAGGGGGGGCACTAGAGACCCAGTACTTC. Residues: CASSLGTGGALETQYF. V usage is TRBV13 and J usage is TRBJ2-5; 9 positions agree with TRBD1. Trimming took 0 bases from V and 4 from J; bases not matched to a gene: 6. Germline V lookup: CDR1 PRHDT, CDR2 FYEKMQ (reference sequence). CDR3 length: 16 amino acids.

This clonotype was picked up many times. CDR3 nucleotide sequence: TGTGCCACCAGACCGCGGGAGGGAGGAGATACGCAGTATTTT. Residues: CATRPREGGDTQYF. V is TRBV11-2 and J is TRBJ2-3; TRBD2 agrees at 9 bases. The CDR3 contains 14 residues. V shed 10 bases, J shed 5 bases, and the junction held 10 bases outside the gene matches. Germline values: CDR1 SGHAT, CDR2 FQNNGV.

This clonotype was seen many times. V and J are TRBV4-2 and TRBJ2-7; no reliable D call. The length of the CDR3 is 12 residues. Germline-derived CDR1 and CDR2 are LGHNA and YNFKEQ. Trimming stripped 0 bases from V and 4 bases from J, with 4 bases between. The CDR3 sequence is CASSQERYEQYF. DNA of the CDR3: TGTGCCAGCAGCCAAGAGAGATACGAGCAGTACTTC.

This clonotype was counted ten times or more. The rearrangement links TRBV7-2 to TRBJ2-1, with 7 bases fitting TRBD2. The germline V gene has CDR1 SGHTA and CDR2 FQGNSA. The V and J ends lost 2 bases and 7 bases, in that order; junction bases with no gene match: 5. The CDR3 sequence is 14 residues long. The CDR3 here is CASSLRAGPNEQFF. For the CDR3, the DNA is TGTGCCAGCAGCTTAAGAGCGGGGCCAAATGAGCAGTTCTTC.

This clonotype was recorded at least ten times. The rearrangement joins TRBV20-1 to TRBJ2-1, with 7 bases lining up with TRBD2. The CDR3 runs 15 residues. V dropped 1 base and J dropped 8; count of bases not matched to a gene: 11. Looked up from germline, CDR1 is DFQATT and CDR2 is SNEGSKA (reference sequence). CDR3 region: CSARGPGLRVDEQFF. The DNA of the CDR3 is TGCAGTGCTAGAGGTCCGGGACTACGGGTCGATGAGCAGTTCTTC.

This clonotype was found many times. The chain uses TRBV12-3 or TRBV12-4 and TRBJ2-5; tentatively, D is TRBD2 (5 bases). Trimming stripped 5 bases from V and 5 bases from J, with 15 bases between. The CDR3 spans 14 residues. This CDR3 reads CASSPERTGETQYF. Here the CDR3 DNA reads TGTGCCAGCAGTCCAGAGCGGACCGGGGAGACCCAGTACTTC.

At least ten counts were recorded for this clonotype. This chain uses TRBV12-3 or TRBV12-4 with TRBJ2-1; a weak D match, TRBD1 (5 bases). V lost 4 bases and J lost 4, with 14 bases in between. The CDR3 extends over 15 amino acids. CDR3 sequence (DNA): TGTGCCAGCAGTTCCCTCCCGGACAATTACAATGAGCAGTTCTTC. Its translation: CASSSLPDNYNEQFF.

This chain joins TRBV6-1 and TRBJ1-1, with a tentative D call TRBD1 (6 bases). With 6 bases removed from V and 6 bases from J, the gap between germline ends came to 26 bases. This CDR3 spans 17 amino acids. Germline V gene lookup returns CDR1 MNHNS and CDR2 SASEGT. The CDR3 is CASSLNSGGPGRAEAFF. CDR3 nucleotides: TGTGCCAGCAGCTTAAATAGCGGGGGGCCAGGGCGGGCTGAAGCTTTCTTT.